This TCR beta chain was found in a study of blood T cell repertoires in COVID-19. About the study: Researchers got acute and convalescent COVID-19 samples from the United States, Italy and Spain.

Living in roughly 23 US areas, the participants were between about 18 and 95 years of age. The study assigned cohorts using participant-reported clinical history. Either two negative PCRs, clearance, or symptom resolution qualified Cohort 3 donors as recovered. Profiling relied on immunoSEQ multiplex PCR, and the TCRdb table lists in-frame clones only, not all of them. The top ten hold about 2.4% of the sample, which has some 220,000 clones, about 85% seen once. The table lists this clone with many counts. This CDR3 comprises 13 residues. CDR1 is SGDLS and CDR2 is YYNGEE in the germline V gene. The V and J ends lost 0 bases and 7 bases respectively, with 11 bases between them.

The chain carries TRBV9 and TRBJ2-7; a weak D match, TRBD2 (5 bases). This receptor was obtained from a woman aged 30 to 39 who had recovered from COVID-19. Sequenced input: PBMCs or T cells enriched from blood (not recorded which). The DNA of the CDR3 is TGTGCCAGCAGCGTAGACCAGAGCGGTGAGCAGTACTTC. Residues: CASSVDQSGEQYF.